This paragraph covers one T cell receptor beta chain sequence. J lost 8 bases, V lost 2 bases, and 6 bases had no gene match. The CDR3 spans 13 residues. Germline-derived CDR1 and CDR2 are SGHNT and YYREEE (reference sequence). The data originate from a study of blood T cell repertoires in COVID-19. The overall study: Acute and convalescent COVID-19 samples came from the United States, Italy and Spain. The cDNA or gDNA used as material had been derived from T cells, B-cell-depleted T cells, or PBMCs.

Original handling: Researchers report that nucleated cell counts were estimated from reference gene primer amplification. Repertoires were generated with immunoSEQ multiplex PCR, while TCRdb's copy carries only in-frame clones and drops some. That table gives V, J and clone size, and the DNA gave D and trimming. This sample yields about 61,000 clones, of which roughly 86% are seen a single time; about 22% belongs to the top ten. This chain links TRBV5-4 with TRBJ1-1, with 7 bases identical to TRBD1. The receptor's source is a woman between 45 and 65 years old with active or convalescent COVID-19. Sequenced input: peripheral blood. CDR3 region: CASSLRGTAEAFF. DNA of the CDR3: TGTGCCAGCAGCTTAAGGGGGACAGCCGAAGCTTTCTTT.